A single sample gave rise to the 4 T cell receptor beta chains below, sequenced in a study of blood T cell repertoires in COVID-19. Sequencing used immunoSEQ multiplex PCR; TCRdb keeps in-frame clones, though not all of them. Of about 200,000 clones listed, 86% are singletons. Sequences were obtained from PBMCs or T cells enriched from blood (not recorded which). These receptors were taken from a woman between 40 and 55 years old with acute COVID-19.

The chain employs TRBV30 and TRBJ2-7; TRBD1 agrees at 8 bases. The CDR3 length is 13 residues. The J segment lost 2 bases and the V segment lost 4 bases, leaving 4 bases of the junction unmatched. Germline V lookup: CDR1 GTSNPN, CDR2 SVGIG (reference sequence). CDR3 sequence: CAWKRDRPYEQYF. The CDR3 nucleotides are TGTGCCTGGAAAAGGGACAGGCCCTACGAGCAGTACTTC.

This sequence joins TRBV12-3 or TRBV12-4 and TRBJ2-5, with 7 positions matching TRBD1. V trimming: 5 bases; J trimming: 5 bases; junction bases outside the gene matches: 5. The CDR3 is 13 amino acids. Written as DNA, the CDR3 is TGTGCCAGCAGTCGACAGGGTGGGGAGACCCAGTACTTC. This sequence encodes CASSRQGGETQYF.

The chain employs TRBV19 and TRBJ1-3; D not certain. Deletions cut 10 bases from V and 4 bases from J, with 11 bases between. The germline V gene has CDR1 LNHDA and CDR2 SQIVND (reference sequence). CDR3 size: 12 residues. The CDR3 reads CATTAAGNTIYF. The CDR3 DNA follows: TGTGCCACCACAGCGGCGGGAAACACCATATATTTT.

The chain joins TRBV28 to TRBJ2-2; 7 positions agree with TRBD2. The CDR3 has 21 amino acids. From germline, CDR1 is MDHEN and CDR2 SYDVKM. The trim removed 3 bases at V and 0 bases at J, leaving 19 bases unmatched. CDR3 DNA: TGTGCCAGCAGTTTGAGTGTAACAGACTCGGTGGGACTAACGAACACCGGGGAGCTGTTTTTT. Its protein is CASSLSVTDSVGLTNTGELFF.